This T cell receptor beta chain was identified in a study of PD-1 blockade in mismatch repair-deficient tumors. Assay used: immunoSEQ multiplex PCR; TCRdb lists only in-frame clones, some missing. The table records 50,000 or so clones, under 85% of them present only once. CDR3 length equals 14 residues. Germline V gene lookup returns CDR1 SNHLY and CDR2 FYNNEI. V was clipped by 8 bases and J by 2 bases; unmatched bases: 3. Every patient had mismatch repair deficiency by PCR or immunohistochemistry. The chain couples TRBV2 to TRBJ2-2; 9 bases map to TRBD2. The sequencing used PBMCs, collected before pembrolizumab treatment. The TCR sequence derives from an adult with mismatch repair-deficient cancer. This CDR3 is CASASGTNTGELFF. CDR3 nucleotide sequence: TGTGCCAGCGCTAGCGGGACAAACACCGGGGAGCTGTTTTTT. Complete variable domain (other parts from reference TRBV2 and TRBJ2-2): EPEVTQTPSHQVTQMGQEVILRCVPISNHLYFYWYRQILGQKVEFLVSFYNNEISEKSEIFDDQFSVERPDGSNFTLKIRSTKLEDSAMYFCASASGTNTGELFFGEGSRLTVL.